This T cell receptor beta chain was recorded in a study of blood T cell repertoires in COVID-19. The assay was immunoSEQ multiplex PCR, and TCRdb's table has in-frame clones only and misses some. The sample consists of around 370,000 clones, about 90% of them appearing once. The CDR3 spans 15 residues. With 6 bases clipped from V and 7 bases from J, the junction kept 12 bases outside the gene matches. Germline CDR1 reads LGHNA; CDR2 reads YSLEER. The rearrangement links TRBV4-3 to TRBJ2-1; 7 positions match TRBD2. Sample: peripheral blood. The TCR originated in a woman aged 18-29 years who had recovered from COVID-19. CDR3 DNA: TGCGCCAGCAGGCCTTCTGCGGGAGTCATTAATGAGCAGTTCTTC. It encodes CASRPSAGVINEQFF.